This TCR beta chain was observed in a study of neurological immune-mediated disorders. Findings and limits, study-wide: None of the CDR3 amino acid sequences of expanded clones recurred across subjects, suggesting private repertoires in all groups.

This clonotype was detected many times. Its antigen remains unidentified. Trimming shortened V by 5 bases and J by 4 bases, and 12 bases separated the two germline ends. The length of the CDR3 is 12 residues. Germline values: CDR1 GTSNPN, CDR2 SVGIG (reference sequence). The cDNA was generated through 5'RACE incorporating 10-nucleotide random UMIs. TCRdb fed the 5' RACE reads into MiXCR, producing one record per CDR3 protein. The sample has 20,000 to 25,000 distinct CDR3 sequences, around 9.3% seen once; the top ten hold 20% to 25%. The rearrangement links TRBV30 to TRBJ2-7; no firm D call. The sample was PBMCs. This TCR was recovered from an older woman with HTLV-1-associated myelopathy (HAM/TSP). CDR3 in amino acids: CAWDPRGYEQYF. The CDR3 DNA reads TGTGCCTGGGACCCTCGCGGATACGAGCAGTACTTC.